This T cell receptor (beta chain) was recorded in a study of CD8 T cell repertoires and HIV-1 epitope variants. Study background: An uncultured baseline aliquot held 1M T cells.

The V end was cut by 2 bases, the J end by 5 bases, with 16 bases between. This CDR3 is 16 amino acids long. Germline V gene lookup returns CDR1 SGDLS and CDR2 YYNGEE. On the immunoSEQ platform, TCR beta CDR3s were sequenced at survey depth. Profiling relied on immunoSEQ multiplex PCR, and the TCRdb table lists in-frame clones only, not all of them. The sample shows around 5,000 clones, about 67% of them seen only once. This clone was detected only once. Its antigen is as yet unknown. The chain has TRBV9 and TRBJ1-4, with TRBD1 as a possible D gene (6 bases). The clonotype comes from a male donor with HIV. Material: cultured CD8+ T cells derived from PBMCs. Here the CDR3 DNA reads TGTGCCAGCAGCGTCGCTACAGGGTTCGACAATGAAAAACTGTTTTTT. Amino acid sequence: CASSVATGFDNEKLFF.